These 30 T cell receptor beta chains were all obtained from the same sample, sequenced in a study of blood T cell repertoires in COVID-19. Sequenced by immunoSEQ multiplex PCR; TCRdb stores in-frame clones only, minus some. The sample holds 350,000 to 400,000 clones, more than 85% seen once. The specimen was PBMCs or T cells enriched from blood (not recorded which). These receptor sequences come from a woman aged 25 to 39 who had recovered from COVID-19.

CDR3 DNA sequence: TGCGCCAGCACCCCAGTCGGGGTGAGCTCCTACAATGAGCAGTTCTTC. Amino acid sequence: CASTPVGVSSYNEQFF. This chain connects TRBV5-1 to TRBJ2-1; a possible D gene is TRBD2 (5 bases). CDR1 and CDR2 from the germline V gene are SGHRS and YFSETQ. V lost 6 bases, J lost 0 bases, and 16 bases lay in between. This CDR3 is 16 amino acids long.

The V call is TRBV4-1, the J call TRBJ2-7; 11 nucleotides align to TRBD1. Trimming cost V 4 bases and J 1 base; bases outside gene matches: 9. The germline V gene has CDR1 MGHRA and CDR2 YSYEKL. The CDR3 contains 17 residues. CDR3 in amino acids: CASSLGPGTGGSYEQYF. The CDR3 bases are TGCGCCAGCAGCCTCGGGCCCGGGACAGGGGGGTCCTACGAGCAGTACTTC.

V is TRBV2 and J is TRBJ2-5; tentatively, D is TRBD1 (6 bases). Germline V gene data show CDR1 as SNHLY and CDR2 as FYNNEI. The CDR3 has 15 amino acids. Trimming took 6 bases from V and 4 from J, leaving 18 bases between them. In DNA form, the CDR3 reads TGTGCCAGCAGCCCCCGAGGGGGTAAAGGAGAGACCCAGTACTTC. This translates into CASSPRGGKGETQYF.

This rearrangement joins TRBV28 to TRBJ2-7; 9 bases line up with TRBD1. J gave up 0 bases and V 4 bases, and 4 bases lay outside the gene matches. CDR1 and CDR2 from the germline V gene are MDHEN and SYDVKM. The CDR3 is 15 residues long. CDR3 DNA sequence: TGTGCCAGCAGTTCCGGGACAGGGACCTCCTACGAGCAGTACTTC. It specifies CASSSGTGTSYEQYF.

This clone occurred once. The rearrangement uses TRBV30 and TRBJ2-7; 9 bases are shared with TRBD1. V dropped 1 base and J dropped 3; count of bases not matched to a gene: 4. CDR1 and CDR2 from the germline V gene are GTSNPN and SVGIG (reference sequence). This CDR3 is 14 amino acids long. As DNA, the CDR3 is TGTGCCTGGAGTGAGGGACAGGGAGGCTACGAGCAGTACTTC. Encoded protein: CAWSEGQGGYEQYF.

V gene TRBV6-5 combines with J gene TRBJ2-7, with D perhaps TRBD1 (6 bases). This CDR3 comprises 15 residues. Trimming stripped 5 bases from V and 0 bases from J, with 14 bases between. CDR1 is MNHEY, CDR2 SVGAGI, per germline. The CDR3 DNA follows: TGTGCCAGCAGTCTCGGACAGCCGAGCTCCTACGAGCAGTACTTC. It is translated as CASSLGQPSSYEQYF.

CDR3 nucleotide sequence: TGTGCCAGCGGCCCACAAAATGAGCAGTTCTTC. It encodes CASGPQNEQFF. The rearrangement links TRBV2 to TRBJ2-1; no clear D gene. The CDR3 is 11 amino acids. Germline CDR1 and CDR2: SNHLY and FYNNEI. With 8 bases removed from V and 7 bases from J, the gap between germline ends came to 9 bases.

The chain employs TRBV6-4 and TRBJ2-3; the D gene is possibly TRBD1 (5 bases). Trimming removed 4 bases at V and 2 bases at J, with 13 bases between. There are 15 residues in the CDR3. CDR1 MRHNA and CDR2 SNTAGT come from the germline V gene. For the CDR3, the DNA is TGTGCCAGCAGTGTAAAAGGGGTAGACACAGATACGCAGTATTTT. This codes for CASSVKGVDTDTQYF.

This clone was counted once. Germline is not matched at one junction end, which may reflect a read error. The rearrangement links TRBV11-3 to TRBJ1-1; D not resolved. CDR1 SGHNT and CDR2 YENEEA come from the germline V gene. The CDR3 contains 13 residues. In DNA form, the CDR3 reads TGTGCCAGCAGCTTACCTATGAATACTGAAGCTTTCTTT. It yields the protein CASSLPMNTEAFF.

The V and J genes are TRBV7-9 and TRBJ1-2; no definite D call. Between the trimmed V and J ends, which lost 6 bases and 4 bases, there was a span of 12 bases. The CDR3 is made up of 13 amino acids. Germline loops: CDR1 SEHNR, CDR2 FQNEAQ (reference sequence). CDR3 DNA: TGTGCCAGCAGGGCCGAACAAACCTATGGCTACACCTTC. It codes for CASRAEQTYGYTF.

CDR3 protein: CSVEFSSRFNEQFF. As DNA, the CDR3 is TGCAGCGTTGAATTCTCCTCGAGGTTCAATGAGCAGTTCTTC. J is TRBJ2-1 and V is TRBV29-1; D is ambiguous. V was pared by 2 bases and J by 6 bases, with 14 bases between. The CDR3 is 14 residues long. The germline V gene has CDR1 SQVTM and CDR2 ANQGSEA.

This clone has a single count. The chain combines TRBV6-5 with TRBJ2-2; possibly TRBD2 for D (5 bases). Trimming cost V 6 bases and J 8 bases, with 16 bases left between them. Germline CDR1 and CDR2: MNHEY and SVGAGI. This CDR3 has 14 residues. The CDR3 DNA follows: TGTGCCAGCAGGGTACTAGGAGCGGCTGGGGAGCTGTTTTTT. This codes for CASRVLGAAGELFF.

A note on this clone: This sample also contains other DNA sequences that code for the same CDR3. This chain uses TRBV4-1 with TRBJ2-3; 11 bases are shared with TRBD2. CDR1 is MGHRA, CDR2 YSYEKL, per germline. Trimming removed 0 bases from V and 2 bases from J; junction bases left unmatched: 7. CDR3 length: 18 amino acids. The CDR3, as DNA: TGCGCCAGCAGCCAAGATCGGGGGACTAGCGGCCTCACAGATACGCAGTATTTT. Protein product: CASSQDRGTSGLTDTQYF.

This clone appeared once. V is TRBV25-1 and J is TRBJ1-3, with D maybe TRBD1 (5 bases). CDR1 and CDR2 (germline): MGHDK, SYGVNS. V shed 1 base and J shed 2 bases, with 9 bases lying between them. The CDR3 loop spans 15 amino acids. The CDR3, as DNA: TGTGCCAGCAGTGAATTCGGGGGTGCTGGAAACACCATATATTTT. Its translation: CASSEFGGAGNTIYF.

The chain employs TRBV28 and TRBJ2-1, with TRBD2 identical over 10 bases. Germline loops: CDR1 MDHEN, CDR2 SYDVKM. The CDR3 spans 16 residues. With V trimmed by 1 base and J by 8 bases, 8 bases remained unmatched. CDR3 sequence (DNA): TGTGCCAGCAGTTTATCGCCTAGCGGGAGTAGTGATGAGCAGTTCTTC. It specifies CASSLSPSGSSDEQFF.

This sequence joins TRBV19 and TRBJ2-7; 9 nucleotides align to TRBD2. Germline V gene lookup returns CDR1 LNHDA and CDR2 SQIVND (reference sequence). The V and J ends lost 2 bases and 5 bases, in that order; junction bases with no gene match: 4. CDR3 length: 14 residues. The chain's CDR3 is CASSISGLAHEQYF. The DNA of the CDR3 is TGTGCCAGTAGTATATCGGGACTAGCTCACGAGCAGTACTTC.

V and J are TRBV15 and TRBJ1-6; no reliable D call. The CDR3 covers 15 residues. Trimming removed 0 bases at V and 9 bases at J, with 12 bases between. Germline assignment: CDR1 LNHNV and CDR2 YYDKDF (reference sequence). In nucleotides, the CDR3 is TGTGCCACCAGCAGAGATCGGTCTCTCCTTTCACCCCTCCACTTT. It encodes CATSRDRSLLSPLHF.

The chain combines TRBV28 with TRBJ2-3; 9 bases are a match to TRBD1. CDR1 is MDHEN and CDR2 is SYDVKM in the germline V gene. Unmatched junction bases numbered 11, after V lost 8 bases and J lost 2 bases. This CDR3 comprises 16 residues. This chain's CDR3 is CASSSGGTGSTDTQYF. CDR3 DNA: TGTGCCAGCTCGTCAGGCGGGACAGGGTCCACAGATACGCAGTATTTT. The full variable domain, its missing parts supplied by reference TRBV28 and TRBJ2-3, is DVKVTQSSRYLVKRTGEKVFLECVQDMDHENMFWYRQDPGLGLRLIYFSYDVKMKEKGDIPEGYSVSREKKERFSLILESASTNQTSMYLCASSSGGTGSTDTQYFGPGTRLTVL.

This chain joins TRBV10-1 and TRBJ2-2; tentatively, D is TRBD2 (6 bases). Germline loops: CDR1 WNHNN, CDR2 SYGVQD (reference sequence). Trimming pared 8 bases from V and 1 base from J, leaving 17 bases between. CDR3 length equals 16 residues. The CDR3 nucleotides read TGCGCCAGCTCACCCGTCGGGGGTGAGAACACCGGGGAGCTGTTTTTT. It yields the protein CASSPVGGENTGELFF.

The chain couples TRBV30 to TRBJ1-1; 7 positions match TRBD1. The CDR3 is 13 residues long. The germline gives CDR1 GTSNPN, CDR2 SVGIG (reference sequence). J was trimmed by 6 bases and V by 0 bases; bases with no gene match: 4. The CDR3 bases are TGTGCCTGGAGTGTGCAGGGGGACGCTGAAGCTTTCTTT. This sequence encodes CAWSVQGDAEAFF.

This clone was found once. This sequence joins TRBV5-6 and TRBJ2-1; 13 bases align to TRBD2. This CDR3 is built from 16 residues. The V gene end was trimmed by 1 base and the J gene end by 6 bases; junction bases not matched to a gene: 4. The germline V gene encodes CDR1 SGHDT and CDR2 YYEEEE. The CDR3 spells CASSLQLAGGGNEQFF. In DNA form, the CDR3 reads TGTGCCAGCAGCTTGCAACTAGCGGGAGGGGGCAATGAGCAGTTCTTC. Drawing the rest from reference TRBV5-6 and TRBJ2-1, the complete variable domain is DAGVTQSPTHLIKTRGQQVTLRCSPKSGHDTVSWYQQALGQGPQFIFQYYEEEERQRGNFPDRFSGHQFPNYSSELNVNALLLGDSALYLCASSLQLAGGGNEQFFGPGTRLTVL.

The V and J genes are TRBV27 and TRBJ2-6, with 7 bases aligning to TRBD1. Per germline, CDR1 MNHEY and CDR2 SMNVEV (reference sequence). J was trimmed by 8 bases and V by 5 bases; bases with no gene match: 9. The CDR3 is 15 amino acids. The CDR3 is CASSLGQAGTNVLTF. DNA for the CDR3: TGTGCCAGCAGTCTAGGACAGGCGGGTACCAACGTCCTGACTTTC.

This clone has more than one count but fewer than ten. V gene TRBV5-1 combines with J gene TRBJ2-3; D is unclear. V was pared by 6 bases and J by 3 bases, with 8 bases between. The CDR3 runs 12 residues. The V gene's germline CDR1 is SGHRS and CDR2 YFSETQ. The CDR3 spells CASTSPTDTQYF. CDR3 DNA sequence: TGCGCCAGCACGAGTCCTACAGATACGCAGTATTTT.

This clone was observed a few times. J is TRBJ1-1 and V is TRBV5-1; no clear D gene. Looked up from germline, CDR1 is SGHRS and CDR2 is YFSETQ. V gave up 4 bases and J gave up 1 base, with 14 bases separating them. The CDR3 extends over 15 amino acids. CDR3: CASSKLGGSNTEAFF. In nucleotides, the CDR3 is TGCGCCAGCAGCAAATTGGGAGGGTCGAACACTGAAGCTTTCTTT.

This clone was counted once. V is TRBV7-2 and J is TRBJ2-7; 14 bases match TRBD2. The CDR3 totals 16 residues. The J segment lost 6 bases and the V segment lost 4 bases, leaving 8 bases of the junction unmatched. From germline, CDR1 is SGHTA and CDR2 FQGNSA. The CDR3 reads CASSSSGGLAGVEQYF. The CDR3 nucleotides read TGTGCCAGCAGCTCGTCGGGGGGACTAGCGGGGGTCGAGCAGTACTTC. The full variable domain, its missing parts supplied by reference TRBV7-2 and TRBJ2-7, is GAGVSQSPSNKVTEKGKDVELRCDPISGHTALYWYRQSLGQGLEFLIYFQGNSAPDKSGLPSDRFSAERTGGSVSTLTIQRTQQEDSAVYLCASSSSGGLAGVEQYFGPGTRLTVT.

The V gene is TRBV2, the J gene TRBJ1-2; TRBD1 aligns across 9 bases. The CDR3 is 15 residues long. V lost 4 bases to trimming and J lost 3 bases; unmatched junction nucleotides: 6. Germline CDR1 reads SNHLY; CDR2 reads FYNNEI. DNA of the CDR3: TGTGCCAGCAGTGCCGGTGGACAGGGGTACTATGGCTACACCTTC. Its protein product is CASSAGGQGYYGYTF.

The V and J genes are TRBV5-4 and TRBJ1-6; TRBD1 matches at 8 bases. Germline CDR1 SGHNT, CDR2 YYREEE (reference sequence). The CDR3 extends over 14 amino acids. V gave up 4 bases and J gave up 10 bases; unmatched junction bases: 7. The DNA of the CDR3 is TGTGCCAGCAGCCAGGGACAGGTGGGCTCACCCCTCCACTTT. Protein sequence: CASSQGQVGSPLHF.

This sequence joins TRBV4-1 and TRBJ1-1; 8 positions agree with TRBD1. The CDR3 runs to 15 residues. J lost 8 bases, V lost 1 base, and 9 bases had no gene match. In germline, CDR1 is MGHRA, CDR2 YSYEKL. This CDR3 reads CASSQGGQVKGEAFF. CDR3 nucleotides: TGCGCCAGCAGCCAAGGGGGACAGGTCAAAGGGGAAGCTTTCTTT.

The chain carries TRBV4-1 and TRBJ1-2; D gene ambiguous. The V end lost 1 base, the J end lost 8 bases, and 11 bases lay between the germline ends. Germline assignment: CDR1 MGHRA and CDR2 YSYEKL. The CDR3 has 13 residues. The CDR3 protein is CASSQGGSMGYTF. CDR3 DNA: TGCGCCAGCAGCCAAGGAGGGTCTATGGGCTACACCTTC.

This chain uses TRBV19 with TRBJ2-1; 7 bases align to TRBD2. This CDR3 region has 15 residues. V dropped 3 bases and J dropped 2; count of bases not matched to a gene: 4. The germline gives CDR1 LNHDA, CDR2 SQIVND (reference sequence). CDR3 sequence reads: CASSIGRGAYNEQFF. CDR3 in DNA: TGTGCCAGTAGTATCGGACGGGGGGCCTACAATGAGCAGTTCTTC.